The sequence of this TCR beta chain was determined in a study of T-cell reconstitution after alpha-beta-depleted transplantation in children. This clonotype was picked up many times. Library preparation (for TCRbeta) was performed with unique molecular identifiers. TCRdb passed the PCR reads through MiXCR, listing each CDR3 protein once. The data show around 250,000 distinct CDR3 sequences, approximately 8% seen once. This specimen consisted of PBMCs, mostly from graft donor cells, obtained 180 days after TCRalphabeta/CD19-depleted stem cell transplant. The TCR sequence derives from a male patient aged 10 to 17 who had a stem cell transplant for acute lymphoblastic leukemia, so the T cells may come from the graft donor.

This CDR3 is CASSSQGTEAFF. The CDR3, as DNA: TGTGCCAGCAGTTCCCAGGGTACTGAAGCTTTCTTT. The V gene is TRBV12-3 or TRBV12-4, the J gene TRBJ1-1; the D gene is possibly TRBD1 (5 bases). The CDR3 length is 12 residues. V lost 4 bases and J 5 bases, leaving 8 bases between the germline ends.